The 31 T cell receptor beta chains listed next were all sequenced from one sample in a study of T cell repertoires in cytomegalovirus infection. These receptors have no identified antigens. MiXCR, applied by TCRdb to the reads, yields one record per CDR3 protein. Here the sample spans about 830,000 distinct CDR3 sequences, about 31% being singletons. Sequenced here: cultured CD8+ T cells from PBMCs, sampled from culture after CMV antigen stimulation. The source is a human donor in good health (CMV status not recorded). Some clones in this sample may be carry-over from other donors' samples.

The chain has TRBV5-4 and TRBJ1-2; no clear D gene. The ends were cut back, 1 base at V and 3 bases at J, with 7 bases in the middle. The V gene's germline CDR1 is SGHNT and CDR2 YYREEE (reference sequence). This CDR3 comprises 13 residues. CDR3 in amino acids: CASSLRSDYGYTF. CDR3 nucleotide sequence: TGTGCCAGCAGCTTGAGGTCGGACTATGGCTACACCTTC.

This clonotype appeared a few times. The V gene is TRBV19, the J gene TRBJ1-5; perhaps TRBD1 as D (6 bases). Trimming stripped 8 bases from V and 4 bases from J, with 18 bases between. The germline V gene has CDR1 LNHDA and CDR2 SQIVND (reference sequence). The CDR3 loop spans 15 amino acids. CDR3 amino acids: CASGSRDIGNQPQHF. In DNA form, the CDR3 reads TGTGCCAGTGGATCTCGGGACATTGGGAATCAGCCCCAGCATTTT.

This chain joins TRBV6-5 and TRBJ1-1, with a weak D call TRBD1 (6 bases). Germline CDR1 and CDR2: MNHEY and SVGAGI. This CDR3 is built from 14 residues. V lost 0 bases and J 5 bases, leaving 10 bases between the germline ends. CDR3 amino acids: CASSYSRQGTEAFF. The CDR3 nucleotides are TGTGCCAGCAGTTACTCAAGGCAGGGGACTGAAGCTTTCTTT.

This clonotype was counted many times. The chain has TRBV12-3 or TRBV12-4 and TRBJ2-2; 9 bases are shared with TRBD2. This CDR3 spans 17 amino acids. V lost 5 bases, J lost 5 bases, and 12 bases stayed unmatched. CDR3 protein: CASSHSGGPLSTGELFF. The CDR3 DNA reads TGTGCCAGCAGTCATAGCGGGGGACCCCTGAGTACCGGGGAGCTGTTTTTT.

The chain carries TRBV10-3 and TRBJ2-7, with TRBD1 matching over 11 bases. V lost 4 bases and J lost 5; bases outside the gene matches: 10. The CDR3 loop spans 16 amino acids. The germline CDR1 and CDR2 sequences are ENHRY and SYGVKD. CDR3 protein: CAISGPPGQGGNEQYF. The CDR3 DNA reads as TGTGCCATCAGTGGGCCACCGGGACAGGGGGGGAACGAGCAGTACTTC.

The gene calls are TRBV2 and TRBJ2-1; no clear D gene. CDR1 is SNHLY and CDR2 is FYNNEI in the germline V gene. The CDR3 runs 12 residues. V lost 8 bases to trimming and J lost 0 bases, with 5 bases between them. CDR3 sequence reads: CASPDSYNEQFF. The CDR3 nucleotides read TGTGCCAGCCCCGACTCCTACAATGAGCAGTTCTTC. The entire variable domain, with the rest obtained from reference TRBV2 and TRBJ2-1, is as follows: EPEVTQTPSHQVTQMGQEVILRCVPISNHLYFYWYRQILGQKVEFLVSFYNNEISEKSEIFDDQFSVERPDGSNFTLKIRSTKLEDSAMYFCASPDSYNEQFFGPGTRLTVL.

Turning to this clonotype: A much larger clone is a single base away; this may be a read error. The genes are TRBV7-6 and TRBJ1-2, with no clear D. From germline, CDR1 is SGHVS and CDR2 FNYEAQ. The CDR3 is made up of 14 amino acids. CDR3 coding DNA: TGTGTCAGCAGCTTACAGCAGCTTAACTATGGCTACACCTTC. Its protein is CVSSLQQLNYGYTF. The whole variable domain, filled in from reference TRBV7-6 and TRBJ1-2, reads GAGVSQSPRYKVTKRGQDVALRCDPISGHVSLYWYRQALGQGPEFLTYFNYEAQQDKSGLPNDRFSAERPEGSISTLTIQRTEQRDSAMYRCVSSLQQLNYGYTFGSGTRLTVV.

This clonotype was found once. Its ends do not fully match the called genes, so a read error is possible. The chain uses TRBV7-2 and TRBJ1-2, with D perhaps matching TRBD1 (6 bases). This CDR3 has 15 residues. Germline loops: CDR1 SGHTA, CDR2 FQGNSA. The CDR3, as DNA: TGTGTCAGCAGCTCAAGACCCCTGGGGGCCTATGGCTACACCTTC. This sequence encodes CVSSSRPLGAYGYTF.

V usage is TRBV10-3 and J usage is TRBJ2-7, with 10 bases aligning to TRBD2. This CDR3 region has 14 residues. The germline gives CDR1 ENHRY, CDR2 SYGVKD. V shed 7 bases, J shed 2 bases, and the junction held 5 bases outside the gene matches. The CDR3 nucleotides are TGTGCCATCAAAGGACTAGCGGCGACCTACGAGCAGTACGTC. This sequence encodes CAIKGLAATYEQYV.

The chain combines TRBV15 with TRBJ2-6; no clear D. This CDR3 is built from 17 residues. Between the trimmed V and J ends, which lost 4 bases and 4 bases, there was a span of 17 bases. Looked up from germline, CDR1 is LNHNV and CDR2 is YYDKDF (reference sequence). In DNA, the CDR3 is TGTGCCACCAGCACCCCACTGTTGGGATCCGGGGCCAACGTCCTGACTTTC. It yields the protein CATSTPLLGSGANVLTF.

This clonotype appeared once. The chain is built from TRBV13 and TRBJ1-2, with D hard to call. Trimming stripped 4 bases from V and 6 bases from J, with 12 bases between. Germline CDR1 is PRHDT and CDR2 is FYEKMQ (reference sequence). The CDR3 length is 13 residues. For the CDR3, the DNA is TGTGCCAGCAGCTCACGGGGTGGGAATGGCTACACCTTC. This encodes CASSSRGGNGYTF.

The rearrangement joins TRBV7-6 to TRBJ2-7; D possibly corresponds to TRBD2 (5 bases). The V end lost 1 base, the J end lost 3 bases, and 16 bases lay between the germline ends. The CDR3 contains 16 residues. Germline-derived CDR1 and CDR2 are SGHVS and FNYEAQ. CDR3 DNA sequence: TGTGCCAGCAGCTTAGAGCCGGCGGGCCCGGTCTACGAGCAGTACTTC. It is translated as CASSLEPAGPVYEQYF.

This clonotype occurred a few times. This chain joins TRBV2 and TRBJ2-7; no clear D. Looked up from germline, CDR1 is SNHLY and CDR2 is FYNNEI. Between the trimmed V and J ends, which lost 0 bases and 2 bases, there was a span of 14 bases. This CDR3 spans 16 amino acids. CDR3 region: CASSEAGGIETYEQYF. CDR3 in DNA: TGTGCCAGCAGTGAAGCGGGCGGTATTGAAACCTACGAGCAGTACTTC. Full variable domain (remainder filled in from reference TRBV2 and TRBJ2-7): EPEVTQTPSHQVTQMGQEVILRCVPISNHLYFYWYRQILGQKVEFLVSFYNNEISEKSEIFDDQFSVERPDGSNFTLKIRSTKLEDSAMYFCASSEAGGIETYEQYFGPGTRLTVT.

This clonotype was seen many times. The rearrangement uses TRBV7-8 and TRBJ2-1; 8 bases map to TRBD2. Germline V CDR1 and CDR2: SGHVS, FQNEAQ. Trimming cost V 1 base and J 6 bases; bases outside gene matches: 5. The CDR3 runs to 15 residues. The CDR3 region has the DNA TGTGCCAGCAGCTTAGGGGGCGGGGGGCTCAATGAGCAGTTCTTC. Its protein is CASSLGGGGLNEQFF.

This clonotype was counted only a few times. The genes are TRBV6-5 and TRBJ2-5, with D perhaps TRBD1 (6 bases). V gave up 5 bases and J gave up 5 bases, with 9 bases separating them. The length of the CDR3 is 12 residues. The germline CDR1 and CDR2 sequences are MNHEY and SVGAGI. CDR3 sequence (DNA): TGTGCCAGCAGTACAGGGTACGAGACCCAGTACTTC. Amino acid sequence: CASSTGYETQYF.

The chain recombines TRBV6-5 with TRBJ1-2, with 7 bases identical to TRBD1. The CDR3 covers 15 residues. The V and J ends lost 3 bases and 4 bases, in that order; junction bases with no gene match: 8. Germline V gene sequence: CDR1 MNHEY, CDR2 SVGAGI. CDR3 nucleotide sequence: TGTGCCAGCAGTTATAGCGGGACAGATGTCTATGGCTACACCTTC. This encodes CASSYSGTDVYGYTF.

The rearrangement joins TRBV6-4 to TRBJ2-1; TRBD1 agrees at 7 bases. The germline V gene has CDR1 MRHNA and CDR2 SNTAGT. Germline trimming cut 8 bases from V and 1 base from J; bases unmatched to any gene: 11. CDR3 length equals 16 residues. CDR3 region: CASVEGGSPSYNEQFF. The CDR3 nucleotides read TGTGCCAGCGTAGAAGGGGGCTCCCCATCCTACAATGAGCAGTTCTTC.

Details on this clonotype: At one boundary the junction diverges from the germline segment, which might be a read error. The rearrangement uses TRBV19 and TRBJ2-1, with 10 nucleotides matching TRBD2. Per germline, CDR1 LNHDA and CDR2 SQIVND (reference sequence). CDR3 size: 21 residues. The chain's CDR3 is CVSKGEGGILAGATPYNEQFF. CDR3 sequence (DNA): TGTGTCAGCAAAGGGGAGGGAGGGATCCTAGCGGGGGCTACTCCCTACAATGAGCAGTTCTTT.

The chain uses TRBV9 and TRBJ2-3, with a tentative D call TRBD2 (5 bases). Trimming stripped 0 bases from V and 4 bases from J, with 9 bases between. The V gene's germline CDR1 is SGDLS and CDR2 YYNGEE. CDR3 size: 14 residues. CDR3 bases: TGTGCCAGCAGCGTAGAGAGGGCTGCAGATACGCAGTATTTT. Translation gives CASSVERAADTQYF.

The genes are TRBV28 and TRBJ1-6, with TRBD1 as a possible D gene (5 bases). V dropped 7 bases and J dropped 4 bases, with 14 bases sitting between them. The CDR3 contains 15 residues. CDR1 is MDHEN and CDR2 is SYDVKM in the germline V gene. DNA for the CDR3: TGTGCCAGCACCTATAGACAGACTTATAATTCACCCCTCCACTTT. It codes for CASTYRQTYNSPLHF.

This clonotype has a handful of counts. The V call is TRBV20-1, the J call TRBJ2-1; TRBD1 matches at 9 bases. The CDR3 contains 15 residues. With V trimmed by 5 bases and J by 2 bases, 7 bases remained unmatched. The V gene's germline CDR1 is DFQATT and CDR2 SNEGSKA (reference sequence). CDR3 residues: CSAPSGTGTYNEQFF. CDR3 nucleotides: TGCAGTGCTCCTTCCGGGACAGGGACCTACAATGAGCAGTTCTTC.

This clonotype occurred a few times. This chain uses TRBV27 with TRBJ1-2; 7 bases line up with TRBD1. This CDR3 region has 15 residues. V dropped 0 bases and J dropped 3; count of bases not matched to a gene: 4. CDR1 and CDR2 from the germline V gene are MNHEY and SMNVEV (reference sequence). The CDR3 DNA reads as TGTGCCAGCAGTTTATCTGTGACAGGGTACTATGGCTACACCTTC. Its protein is CASSLSVTGYYGYTF.

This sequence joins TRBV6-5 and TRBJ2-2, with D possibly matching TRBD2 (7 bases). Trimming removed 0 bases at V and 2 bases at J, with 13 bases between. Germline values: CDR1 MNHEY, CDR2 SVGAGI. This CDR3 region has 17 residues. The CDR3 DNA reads TGTGCCAGCAGTTACTCTCTGGGGGGGCCAAACACCGGGGAGCTGTTTTTT. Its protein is CASSYSLGGPNTGELFF.

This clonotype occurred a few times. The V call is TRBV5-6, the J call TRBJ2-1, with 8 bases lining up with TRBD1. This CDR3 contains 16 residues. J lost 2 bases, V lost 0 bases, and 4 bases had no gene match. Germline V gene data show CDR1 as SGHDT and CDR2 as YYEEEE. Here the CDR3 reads CASSLDSGGTYNEQFF. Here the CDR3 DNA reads TGTGCCAGCAGCTTGGATTCAGGGGGCACCTACAATGAGCAGTTCTTC.

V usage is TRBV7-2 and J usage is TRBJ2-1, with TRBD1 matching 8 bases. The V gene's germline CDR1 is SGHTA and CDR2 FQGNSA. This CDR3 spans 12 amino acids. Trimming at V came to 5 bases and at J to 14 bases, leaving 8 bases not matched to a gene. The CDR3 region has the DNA TGTGCCAGCAGCCCTGGGACAGGAGGGAAGTTCTTC. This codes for CASSPGTGGKFF.

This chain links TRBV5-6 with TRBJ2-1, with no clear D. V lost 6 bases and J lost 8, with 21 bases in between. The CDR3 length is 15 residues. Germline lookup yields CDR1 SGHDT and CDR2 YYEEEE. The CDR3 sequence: CASTRKIPPKHEQFF. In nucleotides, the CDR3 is TGTGCCAGCACCCGGAAGATTCCCCCCAAGCATGAGCAGTTCTTC.

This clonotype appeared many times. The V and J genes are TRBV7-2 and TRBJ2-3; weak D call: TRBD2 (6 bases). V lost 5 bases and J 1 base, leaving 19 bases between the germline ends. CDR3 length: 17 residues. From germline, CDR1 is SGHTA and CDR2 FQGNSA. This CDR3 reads CASSHDVSGVGTDTQYF. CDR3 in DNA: TGTGCCAGCAGCCATGACGTATCGGGGGTTGGCACAGATACGCAGTATTTT.

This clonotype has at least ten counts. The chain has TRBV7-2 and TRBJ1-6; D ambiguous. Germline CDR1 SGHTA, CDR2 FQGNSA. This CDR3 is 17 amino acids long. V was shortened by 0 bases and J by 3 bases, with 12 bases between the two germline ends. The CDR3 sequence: CASSLARGLDYNSPLHF. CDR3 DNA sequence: TGTGCCAGCAGCTTAGCGCGAGGGCTCGACTATAATTCACCCCTCCACTTT.

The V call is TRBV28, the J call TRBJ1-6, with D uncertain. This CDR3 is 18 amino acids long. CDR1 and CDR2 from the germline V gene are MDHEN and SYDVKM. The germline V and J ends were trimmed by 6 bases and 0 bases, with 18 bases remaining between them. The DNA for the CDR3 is TGTGCCAGCAGCCTTCTAGGATCCGGGAGCTCCTATAATTCACCCCTCCACTTT. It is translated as CASSLLGSGSSYNSPLHF. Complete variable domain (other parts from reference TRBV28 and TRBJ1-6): DVKVTQSSRYLVKRTGEKVFLECVQDMDHENMFWYRQDPGLGLRLIYFSYDVKMKEKGDIPEGYSVSREKKERFSLILESASTNQTSMYLCASSLLGSGSSYNSPLHFGNGTRLTVT.

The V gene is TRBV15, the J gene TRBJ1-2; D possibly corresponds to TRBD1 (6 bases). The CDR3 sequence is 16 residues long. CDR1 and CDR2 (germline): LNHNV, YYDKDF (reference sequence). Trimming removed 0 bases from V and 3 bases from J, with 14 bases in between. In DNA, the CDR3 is TGTGCCACCAGCAGAGATGTAGTAGGGGGTTACTATGGCTACACCTTC. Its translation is CATSRDVVGGYYGYTF. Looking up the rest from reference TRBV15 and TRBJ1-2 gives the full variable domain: DAMVIQNPRYQVTQFGKPVTLSCSQTLNHNVMYWYQQKSSQAPKLLFHYYDKDFNNEADTPDNFQSRRPNTSFCFLDIRSPGLGDTAMYLCATSRDVVGGYYGYTFGSGTRLTVV.

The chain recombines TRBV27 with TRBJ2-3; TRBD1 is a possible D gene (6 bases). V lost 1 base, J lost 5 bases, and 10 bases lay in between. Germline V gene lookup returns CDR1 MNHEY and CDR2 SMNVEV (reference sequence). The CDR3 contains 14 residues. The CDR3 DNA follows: TGTGCCAGCAGTTTATGGGGGCCTGGAGATACGCAGTATTTT. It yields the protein CASSLWGPGDTQYF.